Each of the 5 T cell receptor beta chains below was sequenced from the same sample in a study of cytomegalovirus exposure and HLA in healthy donors. The PCR employed 60 Vbeta primers together with 13 Jbeta primers. Sequencing was performed with immunoSEQ multiplex PCR; in TCRdb, only in-frame clones are kept and a portion is missing. The sample holds 150,000 to 200,000 clones. Sample: PBMCs. The source is a woman aged 18 to 35 in good health and CMV-seropositive.

The chain joins TRBV7-2 to TRBJ1-5; TRBD1 might be the D (6 bases). The CDR3 spans 16 residues. CDR1 and CDR2 (germline): SGHTA, FQGNSA. Trimming took off 3 bases at V and 2 bases at J, with 14 bases between the two ends. In nucleotides, the CDR3 is TGTGCCAGCAGCTTGGGGGCCGGGGTAGGCAATCAGCCCCAGCATTTT. This translates into CASSLGAGVGNQPQHF.

The gene calls are TRBV5-4 and TRBJ1-1; no clear D. This CDR3 comprises 13 residues. The V end was cut by 4 bases, the J end by 1 base, with 8 bases between. Germline assignment: CDR1 SGHNT and CDR2 YYREEE (reference sequence). CDR3 protein: CASSPVPNTEAFF. As DNA, the CDR3 is TGTGCCAGCAGCCCGGTTCCGAACACTGAAGCTTTCTTT.

Concerning this clone itself: Other DNA variants within this sample encode the same CDR3. V usage is TRBV5-1 and J usage is TRBJ1-1; D may be TRBD1 (6 bases). Trimming removed 0 bases from V and 11 bases from J, with 11 bases in between. CDR1 is SGHRS, CDR2 YFSETQ, per germline. The CDR3 has 12 amino acids. In DNA, the CDR3 is TGCGCCAGCAGCTTGGCGGCAGGGGAGGCTTTCTTT. Amino acids: CASSLAAGEAFF.

The chain recombines TRBV2 with TRBJ2-3, with a possible D match to TRBD1 (5 bases). V lost 4 bases, J lost 5 bases, and 10 bases lay in between. Germline V gene lookup returns CDR1 SNHLY and CDR2 FYNNEI. This CDR3 has 13 residues. This chain's CDR3 is CASSAQRGDTQYF. The CDR3 bases are TGTGCCAGCAGTGCGCAAAGGGGAGATACGCAGTATTTT.

The chain couples TRBV7-8 to TRBJ2-3, with TRBD2 matching 7 bases. After removal of 5 bases from V and 3 bases from J, the junction contained 11 bases not matched to a gene. The CDR3 extends over 16 amino acids. CDR1 and CDR2 from the germline V gene are SGHVS and FQNEAQ. CDR3 amino acids: CASSPRRLAVTDTQYF. The DNA of the CDR3 is TGTGCCAGCAGCCCCCGGCGCCTAGCGGTGACAGATACGCAGTATTTT.